This TCR beta chain stems from a study of cytomegalovirus exposure and HLA in healthy donors. Per germline, CDR1 MNHEY and CDR2 SMNVEV (reference sequence). CDR3 length: 13 amino acids. V lost 7 bases to trimming and J lost 7 bases; unmatched junction nucleotides: 9. Study-level points and caveats: Rare TCR sequences dominated, though some public TCRs recurred in many donors.

Primers for the PCR totalled 60 Vbeta and 13 Jbeta. Produced via immunoSEQ multiplex PCR; TCRdb's table is partial and in-frame only. The table lists about 180,000 clones, about 78% of them singletons. A note on this clone: The antigen remains undetermined.

The TCR was taken from a man aged 40-49 years in good health and CMV-seronegative. The chain has TRBV27 and TRBJ2-7; 8 positions agree with TRBD1. Source material: PBMCs. The CDR3 sequence: CASKGQGAREQYF. The CDR3 nucleotides read TGTGCCAGCAAGGGGCAGGGGGCGCGGGAGCAGTACTTC.